The 25 T cell receptor beta chains below come from one sample, sequenced in a study of blood T cell repertoires in COVID-19. Data came from immunoSEQ multiplex PCR; TCRdb stores just in-frame clones and leaves some out. The table includes 220,000 or so clones, 80% to 85% detected once. What was sequenced was PBMCs or T cells enriched from blood (not recorded which). The source is a woman in her forties who had recovered from COVID-19.

The J gene is TRBJ1-1, the V gene TRBV4-1; 9 bases are a match to TRBD1. Germline V lookup: CDR1 MGHRA, CDR2 YSYEKL. After removal of 0 bases from V and 0 bases from J, the junction contained 8 bases not matched to a gene. The CDR3 covers 18 residues. CDR3 sequence reads: CASSQEGQGRKMNTEAFF. The CDR3 DNA follows: TGCGCCAGCAGCCAAGAGGGACAGGGAAGGAAAATGAACACTGAAGCTTTCTTT.

This chain uses TRBV4-2 with TRBJ2-2; no clear D. CDR3 length equals 16 residues. Trimming removed 0 bases at V and 4 bases at J, with 12 bases between. Germline CDR1 reads LGHNA; CDR2 reads YNFKEQ. CDR3 sequence (DNA): TGTGCCAGCAGCCAAGAGGTGGGCAGTACCACCGGGGAGCTGTTTTTT. It yields the protein CASSQEVGSTTGELFF.

This clone has a handful of counts. CDR3 residues: CASSPGSGRGSPLHF. In DNA, the CDR3 is TGTGCCAGCAGCCCTGGGTCAGGCCGGGGTTCACCCCTCCACTTT. The rearrangement links TRBV7-9 to TRBJ1-6; D uncertain. CDR1 is SEHNR and CDR2 is FQNEAQ in the germline V gene (reference sequence). V dropped 5 bases and J dropped 9 bases, with 17 bases sitting between them. The CDR3 contains 15 residues.

The V call is TRBV4-1, the J call TRBJ2-7; D is ambiguous. V lost 0 bases to trimming and J lost 0 bases, with 3 bases between them. The length of the CDR3 is 13 residues. Germline CDR1 reads MGHRA; CDR2 reads YSYEKL. The CDR3 DNA reads as TGCGCCAGCAGCCAAGATCGCTCCTACGAGCAGTACTTC. This codes for CASSQDRSYEQYF.

This sequence joins TRBV19 and TRBJ1-2, with a possible D match to TRBD1 (5 bases). Trimming took off 3 bases at V and 4 bases at J, with 15 bases between the two ends. Germline V gene lookup returns CDR1 LNHDA and CDR2 SQIVND (reference sequence). This CDR3 region has 15 residues. DNA for the CDR3: TGTGCCAGTAGTATGGGTACAGGTCGATCCTATGGCTACACCTTC. The encoded protein is CASSMGTGRSYGYTF.

This rearrangement joins TRBV10-3 to TRBJ2-7, with 12 bases fitting TRBD1. The CDR3 is made up of 14 amino acids. V was clipped by 7 bases and J by 2 bases; unmatched bases: 3. Looked up from germline, CDR1 is ENHRY and CDR2 is SYGVKD. CDR3 protein: CAITRDRGPYEQYF. The CDR3 nucleotides are TGTGCCATCACAAGGGACAGGGGGCCCTACGAGCAGTACTTC.

The chain is built from TRBV11-3 and TRBJ2-1; 10 bases are a match to TRBD2. This CDR3 spans 15 amino acids. V shed 5 bases and J 9 bases; nucleotides not matched to a gene: 10. In germline, CDR1 is SGHNT, CDR2 YENEEA. This CDR3 is CASSPRPSGSSEQFF. The CDR3 region has the DNA TGTGCCAGCAGCCCCCGTCCTAGCGGGAGTTCTGAGCAGTTCTTC. Full variable domain (outside the CDR3, taken from reference TRBV11-3 and TRBJ2-1): EAGVVQSPRYKIIEKKQPVAFWCNPISGHNTLYWYLQNLGQGPELLIRYENEEAVDDSQLPKDRFSAERLKGVDSTLKIQPAELGDSAVYLCASSPRPSGSSEQFFGPGTRLTVL.

V is TRBV6-6 and J is TRBJ1-2; 7 bases map to TRBD1. The length of the CDR3 is 13 residues. The ends lost 6 bases at V and 6 bases at J; junction bases unmatched: 7. The germline gives CDR1 MNHNY, CDR2 SVGAGI (reference sequence). CDR3 in DNA: TGTGCCAGCAGCTCTACAGGGGAGAATGGCTACACCTTC. Protein sequence: CASSSTGENGYTF.

This clone has just one count. The chain has TRBV30 and TRBJ2-1; D possibly corresponds to TRBD2 (5 bases). Germline values: CDR1 GTSNPN, CDR2 SVGIG (reference sequence). Trimming removed 3 bases from V and 8 bases from J, with 14 bases in between. The CDR3 contains 13 residues. CDR3 DNA: TGTGCCTGGAGCAGCGGAACGCCAGATGAGCAGTTCTTC. This translates into CAWSSGTPDEQFF.

This chain connects TRBV11-2 to TRBJ2-1; D perhaps matches TRBD2 (5 bases). This CDR3 has 13 amino acids. V was cut by 1 base and J by 9 bases, with 10 bases left in between. CDR1 SGHAT and CDR2 FQNNGV come from the germline V gene. The CDR3 DNA follows: TGTGCCAGCAGCTTAGCTCCGGGGAGTGAGCAGTTCTTC. Protein sequence: CASSLAPGSEQFF. Variable domain in full (rest from reference TRBV11-2 and TRBJ2-1): EAGVAQSPRYKIIEKRQSVAFWCNPISGHATLYWYQQILGQGPKLLIQFQNNGVVDDSQLPKDRFSAERLKGVDSTLKIQPAKLEDSAVYLCASSLAPGSEQFFGPGTRLTVL.

The rearrangement links TRBV15 to TRBJ1-2; D not certain. Per germline, CDR1 LNHNV and CDR2 YYDKDF (reference sequence). The CDR3 consists of 14 residues. V lost 1 base and J lost 4, with 10 bases in between. Written as DNA, the CDR3 is TGTGCCACCAGCAGAGGGACGGGGTCCTATGGCTACACCTTC. This encodes CATSRGTGSYGYTF.

This clone has only a few counts. The chain employs TRBV9 and TRBJ2-1; 9 bases agree with TRBD2. The germline V gene encodes CDR1 SGDLS and CDR2 YYNGEE. After removal of 4 bases from V and 4 bases from J, the junction contained 6 bases not matched to a gene. The length of the CDR3 is 15 residues. The chain's CDR3 is CASSPSSGVYNEQFF. The CDR3 DNA reads TGTGCCAGCAGCCCCTCTAGCGGGGTATACAATGAGCAGTTCTTC.

This rearrangement joins TRBV9 to TRBJ2-1; TRBD2 agrees at 8 bases. The CDR3 extends over 14 amino acids. Germline trimming cut 7 bases from V and 3 bases from J; bases unmatched to any gene: 6. The germline V gene encodes CDR1 SGDLS and CDR2 YYNGEE. CDR3 sequence: CASSREGRYNEQFF. The CDR3 DNA reads as TGTGCCAGCTCTCGGGAGGGCCGCTACAATGAGCAGTTCTTC.

The rearrangement links TRBV6-5 to TRBJ2-5; 9 bases match TRBD2. This CDR3 spans 16 amino acids. Germline assignment: CDR1 MNHEY and CDR2 SVGAGI. Unmatched junction bases numbered 4, after V lost 0 bases and J lost 2 bases. The CDR3 loop reads CASSYSGTSGQETQYF. CDR3 in DNA: TGTGCCAGCAGTTACTCAGGAACTAGCGGGCAAGAGACCCAGTACTTC.

The J gene is TRBJ2-6, the V gene TRBV30; TRBD2 aligns across 8 bases. The V and J ends lost 1 base and 0 bases, in that order; junction bases with no gene match: 11. Germline V gives CDR1 GTSNPN, CDR2 SVGIG (reference sequence). The CDR3 consists of 19 residues. The CDR3 is CAWSEPLAGSSSGANVLTF. In DNA, the CDR3 is TGTGCCTGGAGTGAGCCTCTAGCGGGTAGTTCCTCTGGGGCCAACGTCCTGACTTTC.

The chain has TRBV20-1 and TRBJ2-1; D remains ambiguous. This CDR3 is 11 amino acids long. The V end was cut by 7 bases, the J end by 5 bases, with 9 bases between. Per the germline V gene, CDR1 is DFQATT and CDR2 is SNEGSKA (reference sequence). CDR3 DNA sequence: TGCAGTGTTCTAGGCGACAATGAGCAGTTCTTC. Its protein product is CSVLGDNEQFF.

This clone was seen once. The chain joins TRBV4-1 to TRBJ2-7, with 10 bases that match TRBD2. Germline loops: CDR1 MGHRA, CDR2 YSYEKL. The CDR3 sequence is 14 residues long. With 1 base clipped from V and 4 bases from J, the junction kept 1 base outside the gene matches. CDR3 in amino acids: CASSQGTSGYEQYV. CDR3 nucleotide sequence: TGCGCCAGCAGCCAAGGGACTAGCGGTTACGAGCAGTACGTC.

This rearrangement joins TRBV28 to TRBJ2-2; TRBD2 matches at 15 bases. V lost 3 bases to trimming and J lost 6 bases; unmatched junction nucleotides: 5. The CDR3 contains 17 residues. Per germline, CDR1 MDHEN and CDR2 SYDVKM. CDR3 loop: CASSLFGLAGGAGELFF. CDR3 in DNA: TGTGCCAGCAGTTTGTTCGGACTAGCGGGAGGGGCCGGGGAGCTGTTTTTT.

This rearrangement joins TRBV4-3 to TRBJ2-1, with no clear D. The CDR3 is 16 residues long. V was clipped by 0 bases and J by 0 bases, with 9 bases between them. Germline V lookup: CDR1 LGHNA, CDR2 YSLEER. The CDR3 protein is CASSQDSTGSYNEQFF. The CDR3 nucleotides are TGCGCCAGCAGCCAAGATTCGACGGGCTCCTACAATGAGCAGTTCTTC.

J is TRBJ1-2 and V is TRBV28, with D maybe TRBD1 (6 bases). The CDR3 is 12 amino acids. V lost 6 bases, J lost 8 bases, and 13 bases lay in between. Germline V gives CDR1 MDHEN, CDR2 SYDVKM. Written as DNA, the CDR3 is TGTGCCAGCAGCTTGACAGGTCGCGGCTACACCTTC. Its protein is CASSLTGRGYTF.

The V gene is TRBV30, the J gene TRBJ2-5, with D unresolved. This CDR3 is 13 amino acids long. The V end lost 2 bases, the J end lost 3 bases, and 10 bases lay between the germline ends. Germline loops: CDR1 GTSNPN, CDR2 SVGIG (reference sequence). CDR3 nucleotides: TGTGCCTGGAGTCGGCGACGGGAAGAGACCCAGTACTTC. This translates into CAWSRRREETQYF.

J is TRBJ1-1 and V is TRBV28, with D possibly matching TRBD1 (6 bases). CDR1 is MDHEN, CDR2 SYDVKM, per germline. This CDR3 region has 16 residues. Deletions cut 2 bases from V and 3 bases from J, with 16 bases between. DNA of the CDR3: TGTGCCAGCAGTTTAGTGCAGGGGTTGGGCGACACTGAAGCTTTCTTT. This gives the protein CASSLVQGLGDTEAFF.

The rearrangement joins TRBV5-4 to TRBJ2-5; 7 nucleotides match TRBD1. The CDR3 runs 14 residues. Germline V gene sequence: CDR1 SGHNT, CDR2 YYREEE (reference sequence). J lost 4 bases, V lost 4 bases, and 7 bases had no gene match. CDR3 residues: CASSPGQTPETQYF. CDR3 sequence (DNA): TGTGCCAGCAGCCCGGGACAGACCCCAGAGACCCAGTACTTC.

There are a few counts of this clone. The gene calls are TRBV30 and TRBJ1-3; D is unclear. Germline values: CDR1 GTSNPN, CDR2 SVGIG (reference sequence). V was clipped by 4 bases and J by 0 bases, with 10 bases between them. The CDR3 consists of 14 residues. For the CDR3, the DNA is TGTGCCTGGATGGCGGGAAACTCTGGAAACACCATATATTTT. This sequence encodes CAWMAGNSGNTIYF.

This rearrangement joins TRBV18 to TRBJ2-3; 7 nucleotides align to TRBD2. This CDR3 contains 15 residues. Germline trimming cut 6 bases from V and 4 bases from J; bases unmatched to any gene: 10. Germline lookup yields CDR1 KGHSH and CDR2 LQKENI. The CDR3 protein is CASSPRVLAADTQYF. The CDR3 DNA is TGTGCCAGCTCCCCCCGGGTCCTAGCGGCAGATACGCAGTATTTT.